The 12 T cell receptor beta chains below come from one sample, sequenced in a study of shared clonotypes between healthy human individuals. The table came from immunoSEQ multiplex PCR; TCRdb's copy has only in-frame clones and leaves some out. Altogether about 2.3 million clones are present, roughly 90% being singletons, with the ten largest covering approximately 0.4%. Sequences were obtained from naive CD4+ T cells from PBMCs. This sample's subset: CD45RA+ positively selected. These receptors were collected from a man younger than 35 in good health. Some clones in this sample may be carry-over from other donors' samples.

The chain couples TRBV20-1 to TRBJ2-1, with 7 bases identical to TRBD2. The CDR3 has 11 residues. Per the germline V gene, CDR1 is DFQATT and CDR2 is SNEGSKA (reference sequence). In DNA form, the CDR3 reads TGCAGCTTTGGGACTACCAATGAGCAGTTCTTC. This translates into CSFGTTNEQFF.

The chain uses TRBV28 and TRBJ1-1; no definite D call. Trimming stripped 3 bases from V and 6 bases from J, with 8 bases between. From germline, CDR1 is MDHEN and CDR2 SYDVKM. The CDR3 covers 12 residues. The DNA of the CDR3 is TGTGCCAGCAGTTTGTTGTGGGCTGAAGCTTTCTTT. Amino acids: CASSLLWAEAFF. The full variable domain, with the rest looked up from reference TRBV28 and TRBJ1-1, is DVKVTQSSRYLVKRTGEKVFLECVQDMDHENMFWYRQDPGLGLRLIYFSYDVKMKEKGDIPEGYSVSREKKERFSLILESASTNQTSMYLCASSLLWAEAFFGQGTRLTVV.

The CDR3 coding sequence is TGTGCCAGCAGCTTGGAGGGGGGTCCTGAGCAGTTCTTC. Amino acids: CASSLEGGPEQFF. This rearrangement joins TRBV14 to TRBJ2-1; the D gene could be TRBD1 or TRBD2 (6 bases each). The CDR3 is made up of 13 amino acids. Germline V gene sequence: CDR1 SGHDN, CDR2 FVKESK. The V and J ends lost 5 bases and 9 bases respectively, with 14 bases between them. Full variable domain (remainder filled in from reference TRBV14 and TRBJ2-1): EAGVTQFPSHSVIEKGQTVTLRCDPISGHDNLYWYRRVMGKEIKFLLHFVKESKQDESGMPNNRFLAERTGGTYSTLKVQPAELEDSGVYFCASSLEGGPEQFFGPGTRLTVL.

The rearrangement uses TRBV11-2 and TRBJ2-7, with D unresolved. Germline V gene lookup returns CDR1 SGHAT and CDR2 FQNNGV. CDR3 length equals 14 residues. Trimming took 5 bases from V and 5 from J, leaving 16 bases between them. The CDR3 DNA reads as TGTGCCAGCAGCCGACTTGGCACCAGCAACGAGCAGTACTTC. Its translation is CASSRLGTSNEQYF. Full variable domain (missing parts from reference TRBV11-2 and TRBJ2-7): EAGVAQSPRYKIIEKRQSVAFWCNPISGHATLYWYQQILGQGPKLLIQFQNNGVVDDSQLPKDRFSAERLKGVDSTLKIQPAKLEDSAVYLCASSRLGTSNEQYFGPGTRLTVT.

There are a few counts of this clone. The chain couples TRBV2 to TRBJ1-1; D remains unclear. Germline CDR1 and CDR2: SNHLY and FYNNEI. CDR3 length: 14 residues. Trimming left V 7 bases short and J 1 base short, with 13 bases between. CDR3 protein: CASMGGRRNTEAFF. CDR3 coding DNA: TGTGCCAGCATGGGAGGACGGAGGAACACTGAAGCTTTCTTT.

V and J are TRBV4-2 and TRBJ1-1; TRBD1 agrees at 7 bases. The trim removed 0 bases at V and 1 base at J, leaving 2 bases unmatched. This CDR3 has 15 residues. Germline lookup yields CDR1 LGHNA and CDR2 YNFKEQ. The CDR3 DNA follows: TGTGCCAGCAGCCAAGATCAGGGGGGGAACACTGAAGCTTTCTTT. This sequence encodes CASSQDQGGNTEAFF.

The V and J genes are TRBV6-5 and TRBJ1-2, with 7 nucleotides matching TRBD1. V gave up 1 base and J gave up 7 bases; unmatched junction bases: 6. The CDR3 totals 14 residues. Germline V CDR1 and CDR2: MNHEY, SVGAGI. CDR3 sequence reads: CASSYLTGLRGYTF. The CDR3 DNA sequence: TGTGCCAGCAGTTACTTGACAGGGTTGCGTGGCTACACCTTC.

This clone was recorded once. The V and J genes are TRBV4-1 and TRBJ2-7; 10 bases align to TRBD1. The J segment lost 5 bases and the V segment lost 0 bases, leaving 4 bases of the junction unmatched. This CDR3 spans 15 amino acids. The germline CDR1 and CDR2 sequences are MGHRA and YSYEKL. DNA of the CDR3: TGCGCCAGCAGCCAAGAGGGACAGGGGATCAACGAGCAGTACTTC. Translation: CASSQEGQGINEQYF.

The V call is TRBV5-1, the J call TRBJ1-4, with D possibly matching TRBD1 (6 bases). In germline, CDR1 is SGHRS, CDR2 YFSETQ. The V gene lost 0 bases and the J gene lost 7 bases, with 16 bases spanning the gap. There are 16 residues in the CDR3. Here the CDR3 DNA reads TGCGCCAGCAGCTTGGCTTCGCGGGGACAAGGTGAAAAACTGTTTTTT. Translation gives CASSLASRGQGEKLFF. Together with reference TRBV5-1 and TRBJ1-4, the CDR3 gives the full variable domain: KAGVTQTPRYLIKTRGQQVTLSCSPISGHRSVSWYQQTPGQGLQFLFEYFSETQRNKGNFPGRFSGRQFSNSRSEMNVSTLELGDSALYLCASSLASRGQGEKLFFGSGTQLSVL.

The gene calls are TRBV18 and TRBJ2-7; 13 positions agree with TRBD2. Germline trimming cut 6 bases from V and 3 bases from J; bases unmatched to any gene: 5. CDR1 KGHSH and CDR2 LQKENI come from the germline V gene. The CDR3 extends over 15 amino acids. The CDR3 reads CASSRTSGSLYEQYF. The DNA of the CDR3 is TGTGCCAGCTCCCGGACTAGCGGGAGTCTCTACGAGCAGTACTTC.

The rearrangement uses TRBV2 and TRBJ1-2; D not resolved. Germline-derived CDR1 and CDR2 are SNHLY and FYNNEI. The CDR3 is 14 amino acids. Trimming left V 7 bases short and J 2 bases short, with 14 bases between. DNA for the CDR3: TGTGCCAGCAATCATCCGGACGAAAACTATGGCTACACCTTC. This codes for CASNHPDENYGYTF. The full variable domain, completed using reference TRBV2 and TRBJ1-2, is EPEVTQTPSHQVTQMGQEVILRCVPISNHLYFYWYRQILGQKVEFLVSFYNNEISEKSEIFDDQFSVERPDGSNFTLKIRSTKLEDSAMYFCASNHPDENYGYTFGSGTRLTVV.

J is TRBJ1-2 and V is TRBV5-8; no definite D call. V dropped 5 bases and J dropped 3 bases, with 8 bases sitting between them. Per germline, CDR1 SGHTS and CDR2 YDEGEE. The CDR3 covers 12 residues. The CDR3: CASSYNYYGYTF. For the CDR3, the DNA is TGTGCCAGCAGTTATAATTACTATGGCTACACCTTC.